A single sample is the source of the 12 T cell receptor beta chains below, sequenced in a study of shared clonotypes between healthy human individuals. This table comes from immunoSEQ multiplex PCR, and its TCRdb copy is limited to in-frame clones, with some not included. Among about 510,000 clones listed, 95% to 97% were seen once. Sequences were obtained from naive CD4+ T cells sorted from blood. Subset denoted: CD45RA+ positively selected. The receptors come from a woman younger than 45 in good health.

J is TRBJ1-1 and V is TRBV6-6, with a tentative D call TRBD1 (6 bases). There are 14 residues in the CDR3. Trimming stripped 2 bases from V and 2 bases from J, with 9 bases between. Germline CDR1 is MNHNY and CDR2 is SVGAGI (reference sequence). This CDR3 reads CASSYGGRNTEAFF. CDR3 bases: TGTGCCAGCAGTTACGGGGGGCGAAACACTGAAGCTTTCTTT.

Only one count was recorded for this clone. This chain connects TRBV27 to TRBJ2-2; D might be TRBD2 (6 bases). Between the trimmed V and J ends, which lost 5 bases and 7 bases, there was a span of 14 bases. From germline, CDR1 is MNHEY and CDR2 SMNVEV (reference sequence). The CDR3 contains 14 residues. The CDR3 spells CASSRGTLGGELFF. For the CDR3, the DNA is TGTGCCAGCAGTCGCGGGACTCTTGGCGGGGAGCTGTTTTTT.

The chain is built from TRBV28 and TRBJ2-7; TRBD2 might be the D (5 bases). The CDR3 spans 14 residues. Germline CDR1 MDHEN, CDR2 SYDVKM. Trimming stripped 6 bases from V and 2 bases from J, with 14 bases between. CDR3 DNA: TGTGCCAGCAGCTCCGGGAACCAGCCCTACGAGCAGTACTTC. It yields the protein CASSSGNQPYEQYF.

About this clone itself: The junction and the germline gene differ at one end; a read error may be behind it. V usage is TRBV5-3 and J usage is TRBJ1-4; unclear D gene. TRBV5-3 carries the ORF label, with uncertain function. CDR3 length equals 13 residues. The CDR3 loop reads CASSSKGSEKLFF. DNA of the CDR3: TGTGCCAGCAGCTCGAAGGGATCTGAAAAACTGTTTTTT.

This clone was recorded only once. The chain links TRBV7-9 to TRBJ2-1; D might be TRBD1 (6 bases). The CDR3 has 16 amino acids. The V end was cut by 0 bases, the J end by 6 bases, with 15 bases between. Germline lookup yields CDR1 SEHNR and CDR2 FQNEAQ (reference sequence). The CDR3 reads CASSLALQGRPNEQFF. CDR3 nucleotides: TGTGCCAGCAGCTTAGCTCTCCAGGGGCGACCCAATGAGCAGTTCTTC.

This chain uses TRBV4-1 with TRBJ2-1; 9 bases align to TRBD2. This CDR3 contains 17 residues. V was clipped by 4 bases and J by 0 bases; unmatched bases: 7. Germline CDR1 and CDR2: MGHRA and YSYEKL. This chain's CDR3 is CASSRGDSGSSYNEQFF. The CDR3 bases are TGCGCCAGCAGCCGAGGGGATAGCGGGAGCTCCTACAATGAGCAGTTCTTC.

J is TRBJ1-3 and V is TRBV5-1; weak D call: TRBD1 (5 bases). Germline assignment: CDR1 SGHRS and CDR2 YFSETQ. V lost 0 bases to trimming and J lost 0 bases, with 10 bases between them. The CDR3 contains 16 residues. CDR3: CASSLALDNSGNTIYF. CDR3 sequence (DNA): TGCGCCAGCAGCTTGGCCCTGGACAACTCTGGAAACACCATATATTTT. Filled out from reference TRBV5-1 and TRBJ1-3, the complete variable domain reads KAGVTQTPRYLIKTRGQQVTLSCSPISGHRSVSWYQQTPGQGLQFLFEYFSETQRNKGNFPGRFSGRQFSNSRSEMNVSTLELGDSALYLCASSLALDNSGNTIYFGEGSWLTVV.

This clone was seen only a few times. The chain links TRBV4-1 to TRBJ2-1; TRBD2 matches 10 bases. The CDR3 has 16 residues. The germline gives CDR1 MGHRA, CDR2 YSYEKL. V was pared by 5 bases and J by 1 base, with 5 bases of the junction left unmatched. The CDR3 loop is CASSTQLAGSYNEQFF. The DNA of the CDR3 is TGCGCCAGCAGCACCCAACTAGCGGGATCCTACAATGAGCAGTTCTTC.

About this clone itself: The identical CDR3 is also encoded by other nucleotide sequences in the sample. The chain links TRBV11-2 to TRBJ1-2, with D perhaps TRBD1 (5 bases). The CDR3 is 13 amino acids. The V end was cut by 2 bases, the J end by 1 base, with 5 bases between. Germline V CDR1 and CDR2: SGHAT, FQNNGV. The CDR3, as DNA: TGTGCCAGCAGCTTACAGGGTAACTATGGCTACACCTTC. Translated, it gives CASSLQGNYGYTF.

The chain joins TRBV6-4 to TRBJ2-7, with D tentatively TRBD2 (7 bases). CDR1 and CDR2 from the germline V gene are MRHNA and SNTAGT. Trimming removed 9 bases from V and 5 bases from J, with 20 bases in between. CDR3 length: 14 residues. Here the CDR3 reads CARSRGGREDEQYF. Written as DNA, the CDR3 is TGTGCCAGAAGTCGAGGGGGGAGGGAAGACGAGCAGTACTTC.

The chain joins TRBV28 to TRBJ1-2; 11 nucleotides match TRBD1. The germline CDR1 and CDR2 sequences are MDHEN and SYDVKM. The CDR3 length is 15 residues. V shed 4 bases and J 4 bases; nucleotides not matched to a gene: 5. In DNA, the CDR3 is TGTGCCAGCAGTTCGGGACAGGGGGGGATCTATGGCTACACCTTC. This sequence encodes CASSSGQGGIYGYTF.

The chain combines TRBV7-8 with TRBJ2-3; D gene ambiguous. Trimming removed 0 bases at V and 0 bases at J, with 1 base between. CDR3 size: 13 residues. CDR1 and CDR2 (germline): SGHVS, FQNEAQ. The CDR3 protein is CASSLASTDTQYF. In nucleotides, the CDR3 is TGTGCCAGCAGCTTAGCTAGCACAGATACGCAGTATTTT. Using reference TRBV7-8 and TRBJ2-3 for the parts outside the CDR3, the full variable domain is GAGVSQSPRYKVAKRGQDVALRCDPISGHVSLFWYQQALGQGPEFLTYFQNEAQLDKSGLPSDRFFAERPEGSVSTLKIQRTQQEDSAVYLCASSLASTDTQYFGPGTRLTVL.